This T cell receptor beta chain was found in a study of T cells in Graves' hyperthyroidism and ophthalmopathy. The CDR3 has 16 amino acids. The V segment lost 5 bases and the J segment 7 bases; nucleotides outside the gene matches: 9. In germline, CDR1 is SGHTA, CDR2 FQGTGA. Amplification of TCR beta CDR3 regions used RNA as the template. The HTBI set primed first-round TCR CDR3 RT-PCR. TCRdb independently ran MiXCR on the multiplex PCR reads; one entry per CDR3 protein. The data show more than 550,000 distinct CDR3 sequences, roughly 17% seen once. This clonotype was seen more than once but under ten times.

The sample comprised blood. This clonotype was sampled from a man between 45 and 60 years old with Graves' hyperthyroidism. The chain recombines TRBV7-3 with TRBJ2-1; 12 bases match TRBD2. CDR3 region: CASSPSSGLAGNEQFF. The CDR3 DNA follows: TGTGCCAGCAGCCCCTCCTCCGGACTAGCGGGGAATGAGCAGTTCTTC.